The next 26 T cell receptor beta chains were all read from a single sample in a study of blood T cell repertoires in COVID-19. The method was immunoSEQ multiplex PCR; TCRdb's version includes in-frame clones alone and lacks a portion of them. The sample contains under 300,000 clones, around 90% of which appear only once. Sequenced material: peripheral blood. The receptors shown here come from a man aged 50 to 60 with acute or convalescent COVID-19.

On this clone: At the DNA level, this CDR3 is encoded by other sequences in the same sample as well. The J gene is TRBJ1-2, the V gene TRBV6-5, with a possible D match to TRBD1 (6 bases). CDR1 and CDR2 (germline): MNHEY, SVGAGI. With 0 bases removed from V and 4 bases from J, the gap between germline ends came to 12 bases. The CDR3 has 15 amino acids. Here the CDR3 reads CASSYSLGGGYGYTF. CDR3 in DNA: TGTGCCAGCAGTTACTCGTTAGGGGGTGGCTATGGCTACACCTTC.

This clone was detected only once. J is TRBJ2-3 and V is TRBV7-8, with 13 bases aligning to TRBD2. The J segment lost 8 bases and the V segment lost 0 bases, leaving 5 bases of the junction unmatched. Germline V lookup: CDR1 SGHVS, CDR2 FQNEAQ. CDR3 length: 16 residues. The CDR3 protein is CASSLAGTSGATTQYF. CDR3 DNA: TGTGCCAGCAGCTTAGCCGGGACTAGCGGGGCTACTACGCAGTATTTT.

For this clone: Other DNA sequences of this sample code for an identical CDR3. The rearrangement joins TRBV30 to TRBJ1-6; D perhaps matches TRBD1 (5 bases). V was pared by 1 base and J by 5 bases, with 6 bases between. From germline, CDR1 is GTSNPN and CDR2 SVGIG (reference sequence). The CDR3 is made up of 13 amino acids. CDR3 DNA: TGTGCCTGGAGTGAGACAGATAATTCACCCCTCCACTTT. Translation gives CAWSETDNSPLHF.

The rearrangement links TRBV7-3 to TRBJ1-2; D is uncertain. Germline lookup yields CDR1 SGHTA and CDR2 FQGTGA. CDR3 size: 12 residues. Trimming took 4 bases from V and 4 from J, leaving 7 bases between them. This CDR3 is CASSSRGYGYTF. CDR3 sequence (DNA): TGTGCCAGCAGCTCGAGAGGCTATGGCTACACCTTC.

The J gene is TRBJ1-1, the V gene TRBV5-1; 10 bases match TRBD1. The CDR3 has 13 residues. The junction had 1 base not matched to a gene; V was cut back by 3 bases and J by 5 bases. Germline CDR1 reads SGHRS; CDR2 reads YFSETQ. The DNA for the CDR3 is TGCGCCAGCAGCTGGACAGGGGGGACTGAAGCTTTCTTT. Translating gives CASSWTGGTEAFF. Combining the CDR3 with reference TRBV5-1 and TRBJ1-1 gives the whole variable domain KAGVTQTPRYLIKTRGQQVTLSCSPISGHRSVSWYQQTPGQGLQFLFEYFSETQRNKGNFPGRFSGRQFSNSRSEMNVSTLELGDSALYLCASSWTGGTEAFFGQGTRLTVV.

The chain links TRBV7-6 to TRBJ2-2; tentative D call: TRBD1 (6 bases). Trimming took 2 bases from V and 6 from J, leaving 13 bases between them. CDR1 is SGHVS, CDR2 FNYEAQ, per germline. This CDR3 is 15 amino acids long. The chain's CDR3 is CASSLRTAAPGELFF. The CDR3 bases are TGTGCCAGCAGCTTAAGGACAGCCGCGCCCGGGGAGCTGTTTTTT.

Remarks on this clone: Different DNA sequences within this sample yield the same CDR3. The CDR3 is CASSEVLYGYTF. In DNA form, the CDR3 reads TGTGCCAGCAGTGAAGTCCTCTATGGCTACACCTTC. The chain couples TRBV2 to TRBJ1-2; D uncertain. The CDR3 sequence is 12 residues long. Germline V gene lookup returns CDR1 SNHLY and CDR2 FYNNEI. Trimming cost V 1 base and J 4 bases, with 4 bases left between them. Drawing the rest from reference TRBV2 and TRBJ1-2, the complete variable domain is EPEVTQTPSHQVTQMGQEVILRCVPISNHLYFYWYRQILGQKVEFLVSFYNNEISEKSEIFDDQFSVERPDGSNFTLKIRSTKLEDSAMYFCASSEVLYGYTFGSGTRLTVV.

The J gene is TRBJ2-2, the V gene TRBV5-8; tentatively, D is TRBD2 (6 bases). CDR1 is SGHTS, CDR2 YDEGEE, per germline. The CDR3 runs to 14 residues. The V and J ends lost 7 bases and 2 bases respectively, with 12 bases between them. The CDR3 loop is CASAGRVNTGELFF. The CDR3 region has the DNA TGTGCCAGCGCGGGGCGGGTAAACACCGGGGAGCTGTTTTTT.

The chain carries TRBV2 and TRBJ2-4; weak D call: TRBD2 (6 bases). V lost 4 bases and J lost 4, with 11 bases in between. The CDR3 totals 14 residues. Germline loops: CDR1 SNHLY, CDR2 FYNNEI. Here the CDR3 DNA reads TGTGCCAGCAGTGTGGAGGGCCTTAAAAACATTCAGTACTTC. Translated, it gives CASSVEGLKNIQYF.

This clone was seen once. This CDR3 is CASSIIGDRLNTEAFF. The DNA of the CDR3 is TGTGCCAGTAGTATCATAGGGGACAGGCTGAACACTGAAGCTTTCTTT. The chain combines TRBV19 with TRBJ1-1; 8 nucleotides agree with TRBD1. The J segment lost 0 bases and the V segment lost 3 bases, leaving 6 bases of the junction unmatched. The CDR3 loop spans 16 amino acids. Germline loops: CDR1 LNHDA, CDR2 SQIVND (reference sequence).

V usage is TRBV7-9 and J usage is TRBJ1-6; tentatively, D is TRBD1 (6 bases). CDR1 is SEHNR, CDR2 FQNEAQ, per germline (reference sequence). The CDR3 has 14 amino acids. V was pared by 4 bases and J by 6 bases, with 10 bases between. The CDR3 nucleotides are TGTGCCAGCAGCTCAACAGGGCTTAATTCACCCCTCCACTTT. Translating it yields CASSSTGLNSPLHF.

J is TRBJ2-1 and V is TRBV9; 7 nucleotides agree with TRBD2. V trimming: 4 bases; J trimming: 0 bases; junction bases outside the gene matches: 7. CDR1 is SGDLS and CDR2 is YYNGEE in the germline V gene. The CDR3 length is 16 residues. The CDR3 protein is CASSREVRGSYNEQFF. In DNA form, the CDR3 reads TGTGCCAGCAGCCGGGAGGTCCGGGGCTCCTACAATGAGCAGTTCTTC. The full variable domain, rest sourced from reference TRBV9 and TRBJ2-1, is DSGVTQTPKHLITATGQRVTLRCSPRSGDLSVYWYQQSLDQGLQFLIQYYNGEERAKGNILERFSAQQFPDLHSELNLSSLELGDSALYFCASSREVRGSYNEQFFGPGTRLTVL.

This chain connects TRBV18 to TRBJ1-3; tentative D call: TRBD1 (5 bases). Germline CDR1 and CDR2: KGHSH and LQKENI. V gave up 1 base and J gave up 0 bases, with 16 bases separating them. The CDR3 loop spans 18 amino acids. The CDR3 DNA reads TGTGCCAGCTCACCACTACCAATGACAGTAAGCTCTGGAAACACCATATATTTT. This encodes CASSPLPMTVSSGNTIYF.

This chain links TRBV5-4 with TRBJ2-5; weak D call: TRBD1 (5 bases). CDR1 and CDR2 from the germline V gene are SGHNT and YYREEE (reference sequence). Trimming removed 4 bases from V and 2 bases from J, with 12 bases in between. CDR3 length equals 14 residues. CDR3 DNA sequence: TGTGCCAGCAGCGGGGCCACCCGACAAGAGACCCAGTACTTC. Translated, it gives CASSGATRQETQYF.

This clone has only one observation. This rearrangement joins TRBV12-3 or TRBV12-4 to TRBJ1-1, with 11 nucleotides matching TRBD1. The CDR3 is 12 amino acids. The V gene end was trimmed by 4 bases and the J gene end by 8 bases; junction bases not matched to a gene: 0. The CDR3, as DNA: TGTGCCAGCAGTTGGACAGGGGGCGAAGCTTTCTTT. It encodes CASSWTGGEAFF.

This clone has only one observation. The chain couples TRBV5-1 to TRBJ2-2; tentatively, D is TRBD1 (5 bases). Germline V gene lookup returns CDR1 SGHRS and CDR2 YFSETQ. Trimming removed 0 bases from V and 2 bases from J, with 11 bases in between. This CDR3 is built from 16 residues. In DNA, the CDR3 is TGCGCCAGCAGCTTGGATCCAGGGTTAAACACCGGGGAGCTGTTTTTT. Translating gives CASSLDPGLNTGELFF. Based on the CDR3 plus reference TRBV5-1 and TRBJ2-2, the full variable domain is KAGVTQTPRYLIKTRGQQVTLSCSPISGHRSVSWYQQTPGQGLQFLFEYFSETQRNKGNFPGRFSGRQFSNSRSEMNVSTLELGDSALYLCASSLDPGLNTGELFFGEGSRLTVL.

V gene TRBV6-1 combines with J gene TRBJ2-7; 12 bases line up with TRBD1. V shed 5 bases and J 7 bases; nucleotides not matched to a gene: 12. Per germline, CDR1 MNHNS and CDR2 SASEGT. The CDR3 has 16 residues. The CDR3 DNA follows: TGTGCCAGCAGTAAAGTGGGGACAGGGGGCTCGGGGGAGCAGTACTTC. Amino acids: CASSKVGTGGSGEQYF.

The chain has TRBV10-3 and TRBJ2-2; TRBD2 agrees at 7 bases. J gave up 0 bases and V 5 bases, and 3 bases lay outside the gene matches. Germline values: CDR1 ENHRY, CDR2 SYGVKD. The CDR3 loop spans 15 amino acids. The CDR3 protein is CAISSGTANTGELFF. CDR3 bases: TGTGCCATCAGTAGCGGGACGGCGAACACCGGGGAGCTGTTTTTT.

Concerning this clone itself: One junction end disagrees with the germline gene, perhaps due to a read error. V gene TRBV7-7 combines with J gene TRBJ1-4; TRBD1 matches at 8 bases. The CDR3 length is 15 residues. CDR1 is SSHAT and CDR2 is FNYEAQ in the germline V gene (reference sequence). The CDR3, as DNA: TGTGCTAGCAGCCCGAGGACAGGGAGAAATGAAAAACTGTTTTTT. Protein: CASSPRTGRNEKLFF.

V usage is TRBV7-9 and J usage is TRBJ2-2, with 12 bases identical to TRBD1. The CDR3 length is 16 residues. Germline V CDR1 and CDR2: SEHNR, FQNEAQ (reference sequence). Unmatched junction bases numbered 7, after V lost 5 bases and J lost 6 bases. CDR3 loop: CASSASGTGGSGELFF. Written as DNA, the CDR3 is TGTGCCAGCAGCGCATCGGGGACAGGGGGCTCCGGGGAGCTGTTTTTT.

Here the CDR3 DNA reads TGTGCCAGCAGCCCCGGCGGACAGCGGTACAATGAGCAGTTCTTC. It yields the protein CASSPGGQRYNEQFF. This sequence joins TRBV7-3 and TRBJ2-1, with a weak D call TRBD1 (6 bases). The CDR3 contains 15 residues. Trimming removed 5 bases at V and 4 bases at J, with 15 bases between. Per germline, CDR1 SGHTA and CDR2 FQGTGA. Supplemented by reference TRBV7-3 and TRBJ2-1, the full variable domain reads GAGVSQTPSNKVTEKGKYVELRCDPISGHTALYWYRQSLGQGPEFLIYFQGTGAADDSGLPNDRFFAVRPEGSVSTLKIQRTERGDSAVYLCASSPGGQRYNEQFFGPGTRLTVL.

The DNA for the CDR3 is TGTGCCAGCAGCCTCGCGCCCGGGGAGCTGTTTTTT. This encodes CASSLAPGELFF. The V and J genes are TRBV11-2 and TRBJ2-2; D unresolved. Germline V CDR1 and CDR2: SGHAT, FQNNGV. This CDR3 comprises 12 residues. V shed 5 bases and J shed 6 bases, with 7 bases lying between them.

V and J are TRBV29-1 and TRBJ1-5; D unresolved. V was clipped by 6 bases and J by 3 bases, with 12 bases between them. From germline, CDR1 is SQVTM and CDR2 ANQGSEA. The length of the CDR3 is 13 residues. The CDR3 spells CSVQAQPNQPQHF. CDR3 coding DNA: TGCAGCGTCCAGGCTCAGCCCAATCAGCCCCAGCATTTT. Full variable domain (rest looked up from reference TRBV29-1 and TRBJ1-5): SAVISQKPSRDICQRGTSLTIQCQVDSQVTMMFWYRQQPGQSLTLIATANQGSEATYESGFVIDKFPISRPNLTFSTLTVSNMSPEDSSIYLCSVQAQPNQPQHFGDGTRLSIL.

The CDR3 nucleotides are TGTGCCAGCAGCCAAGGCAGGGGTCATGGCTACACCTTC. It codes for CASSQGRGHGYTF. This sequence joins TRBV7-3 and TRBJ1-2; D may be TRBD1 (6 bases). Germline V lookup: CDR1 SGHTA, CDR2 FQGTGA. CDR3 size: 13 residues. The ends were cut back, 5 bases at V and 6 bases at J, with 13 bases in the middle.

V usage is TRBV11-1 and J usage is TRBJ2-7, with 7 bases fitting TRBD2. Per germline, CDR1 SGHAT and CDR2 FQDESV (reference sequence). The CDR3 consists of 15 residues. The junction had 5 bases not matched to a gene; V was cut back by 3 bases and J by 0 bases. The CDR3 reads CASSLERGPSYEQYF. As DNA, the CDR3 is TGTGCCAGCAGCTTGGAGCGGGGCCCCTCCTACGAGCAGTACTTC.

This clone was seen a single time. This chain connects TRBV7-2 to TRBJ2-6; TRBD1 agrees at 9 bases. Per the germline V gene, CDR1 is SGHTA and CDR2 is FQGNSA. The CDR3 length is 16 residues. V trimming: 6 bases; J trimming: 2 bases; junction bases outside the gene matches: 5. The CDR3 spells CASRHRGQAGANVLTF. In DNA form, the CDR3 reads TGTGCCAGCAGGCACAGGGGGCAGGCTGGGGCCAACGTCCTGACTTTC.